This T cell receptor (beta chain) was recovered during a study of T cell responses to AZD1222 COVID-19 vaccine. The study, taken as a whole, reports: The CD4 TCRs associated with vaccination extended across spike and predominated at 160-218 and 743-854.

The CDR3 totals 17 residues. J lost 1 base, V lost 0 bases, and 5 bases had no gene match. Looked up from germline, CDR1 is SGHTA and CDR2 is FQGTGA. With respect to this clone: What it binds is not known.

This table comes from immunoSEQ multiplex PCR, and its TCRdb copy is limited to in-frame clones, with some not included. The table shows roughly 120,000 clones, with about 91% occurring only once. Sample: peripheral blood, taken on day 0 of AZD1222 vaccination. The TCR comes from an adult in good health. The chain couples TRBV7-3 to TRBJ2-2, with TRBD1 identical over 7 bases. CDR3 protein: CASSLTVTGRNTGELFF. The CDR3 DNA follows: TGTGCCAGCAGCTTAACCGTGACAGGGAGGAACACCGGGGAGCTGTTTTTT. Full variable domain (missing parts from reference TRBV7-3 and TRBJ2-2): GAGVSQTPSNKVTEKGKYVELRCDPISGHTALYWYRQSLGQGPEFLIYFQGTGAADDSGLPNDRFFAVRPEGSVSTLKIQRTERGDSAVYLCASSLTVTGRNTGELFFGEGSRLTVL.